The 16 T cell receptor beta chains below all came from one sample that was sequenced in a study of early stage breast cancer tumors. Using immunoSEQ multiplex PCR, the repertoire was profiled, and TCRdb retains in-frame clones only, with some absent. Of roughly 40,000 clones in the sample, roughly 69% were seen once. The sample consisted of blood. These receptors were obtained from a person aged 50 to 59 with breast cancer.

The CDR3, as DNA: TGTGCCAGCAGTTACTCCAGGGACTCTGGAAACACCATATATTTT. Residues: CASSYSRDSGNTIYF. V and J are TRBV6-5 and TRBJ1-3, with D possibly matching TRBD1 (5 bases). This CDR3 spans 15 amino acids. The germline V gene encodes CDR1 MNHEY and CDR2 SVGAGI. Trimming pared 0 bases from V and 0 bases from J, leaving 6 bases between.

This chain uses TRBV6-6 with TRBJ2-1; 7 bases map to TRBD1. Germline CDR1 reads MNHNY; CDR2 reads SVGAGI (reference sequence). The CDR3 is made up of 13 amino acids. Germline trimming cut 6 bases from V and 3 bases from J; bases unmatched to any gene: 2. The CDR3 protein is CASRTGFYNEQFF. The CDR3 nucleotides are TGTGCCAGCAGGACAGGGTTCTACAATGAGCAGTTCTTC.

The chain is built from TRBV6-5 and TRBJ2-3, with TRBD2 matching 7 bases. This CDR3 has 14 amino acids. From germline, CDR1 is MNHEY and CDR2 SVGAGI. Trimming at V came to 6 bases and at J to 1 base, leaving 4 bases not matched to a gene. CDR3 in DNA: TGTGCCAGCAGATTAACTAGCGGCACAGATACGCAGTATTTT. Translation gives CASRLTSGTDTQYF.

This clone has only a few counts. The chain uses TRBV19 and TRBJ2-7, with a weak D call TRBD1 (6 bases). From germline, CDR1 is LNHDA and CDR2 SQIVND (reference sequence). CDR3 length equals 13 residues. With 5 bases removed from V and 1 base from J, the gap between germline ends came to 9 bases. CDR3 loop: CASSSDSSYEQYF. The DNA of the CDR3 is TGTGCCAGTAGTTCGGACAGTTCCTACGAGCAGTACTTC.

The table lists this clone with many counts. This chain joins TRBV10-3 and TRBJ2-7; D is undetermined. Germline V gives CDR1 ENHRY, CDR2 SYGVKD. The CDR3 contains 16 residues. V was cut by 3 bases and J by 1 base, with 16 bases left in between. The CDR3: CAISDGRVSSSYEQYF. In nucleotides, the CDR3 is TGTGCCATCAGTGATGGTCGGGTCAGTTCATCCTACGAGCAGTACTTC.

CDR3 residues: CASSLDRGDYGYTF. The CDR3, as DNA: TGTGCCAGCAGCTTGGACAGGGGCGACTATGGCTACACCTTC. The chain joins TRBV7-6 to TRBJ1-2; 9 bases agree with TRBD1. This CDR3 comprises 14 residues. Per germline, CDR1 SGHVS and CDR2 FNYEAQ. Unmatched junction bases numbered 2, after V lost 3 bases and J lost 3 bases.

This chain connects TRBV11-1 to TRBJ1-2; D might be TRBD1 (5 bases). Germline CDR1 is SGHAT and CDR2 is FQDESV (reference sequence). The CDR3 is 13 residues long. Trimming removed 5 bases at V and 8 bases at J, with 15 bases between. The CDR3 region is CASSPGQGWGYTF. In DNA form, the CDR3 reads TGTGCCAGCAGCCCCGGGCAGGGTTGGGGCTACACCTTC.

V and J are TRBV6-1 and TRBJ2-2, with D hard to call. In germline, CDR1 is MNHNS, CDR2 SASEGT. V was cut by 8 bases and J by 2 bases, with 12 bases left in between. This CDR3 spans 14 amino acids. CDR3 amino acids: CASGRETNTGELFF. The DNA for the CDR3 is TGTGCCAGCGGTAGAGAGACAAACACCGGGGAGCTGTTTTTT.

This chain joins TRBV2 and TRBJ1-1; D may be TRBD1 (5 bases). Germline V CDR1 and CDR2: SNHLY, FYNNEI. This CDR3 is 14 amino acids long. Between the trimmed V and J ends, which lost 3 bases and 3 bases, there was a span of 11 bases. CDR3 in amino acids: CASSDLGPDTEAFF. CDR3 nucleotides: TGTGCCAGCAGTGATTTGGGGCCTGACACTGAAGCTTTCTTT.

This clone appeared once. DNA for the CDR3: TGTGCCAGCAGCTTACGTCCTAGCGGGATTTCTGGGGCCAACGTCCTGACTTTC. The encoded protein is CASSLRPSGISGANVLTF. V and J are TRBV7-3 and TRBJ2-6, with TRBD2 identical over 9 bases. The germline V gene encodes CDR1 SGHTA and CDR2 FQGTGA. Losses at the gene ends were 2 bases for V and 1 base for J; bases not matched to a gene: 6. This CDR3 has 18 residues. Together with reference TRBV7-3 and TRBJ2-6, the CDR3 gives the full variable domain: GAGVSQTPSNKVTEKGKYVELRCDPISGHTALYWYRQSLGQGPEFLIYFQGTGAADDSGLPNDRFFAVRPEGSVSTLKIQRTERGDSAVYLCASSLRPSGISGANVLTFGAGSRLTVL.

The chain is built from TRBV6-6 and TRBJ2-7; 11 bases fit TRBD1. CDR1 is MNHNY, CDR2 SVGAGI, per germline (reference sequence). Germline trimming cut 4 bases from V and 2 bases from J; bases unmatched to any gene: 4. This CDR3 spans 15 amino acids. CDR3 residues: CASSSPGQGAYEQYF. The CDR3 region has the DNA TGTGCCAGCAGTTCCCCGGGACAGGGGGCCTACGAGCAGTACTTC.

The genes are TRBV5-1 and TRBJ2-5, with TRBD2 matching over 8 bases. From germline, CDR1 is SGHRS and CDR2 YFSETQ. The V gene end was trimmed by 4 bases and the J gene end by 4 bases; junction bases not matched to a gene: 6. CDR3 length equals 14 residues. CDR3 residues: CASSTSGGRETQYF. The CDR3 bases are TGCGCCAGCAGCACCTCGGGGGGGCGAGAGACCCAGTACTTC.

This chain joins TRBV4-3 and TRBJ1-1; D unresolved. The CDR3 is made up of 12 amino acids. Per the germline V gene, CDR1 is LGHNA and CDR2 is YSLEER. The V end was cut by 1 base, the J end by 8 bases, with 8 bases between. Here the CDR3 reads CASSQGFGEAFF. DNA of the CDR3: TGCGCCAGCAGCCAAGGTTTCGGGGAAGCTTTCTTT.

V and J are TRBV5-1 and TRBJ1-1; TRBD1 aligns across 10 bases. The CDR3 length is 16 residues. Germline V gene data show CDR1 as SGHRS and CDR2 as YFSETQ. J was trimmed by 3 bases and V by 2 bases; bases with no gene match: 7. The CDR3 bases are TGCGCCAGCAGCTTACCTTCCGGGACAGGGGACACTGAAGCTTTCTTT. It codes for CASSLPSGTGDTEAFF.

V usage is TRBV5-1 and J usage is TRBJ2-1; 9 positions match TRBD1. The CDR3 is 14 amino acids. The J segment lost 10 bases and the V segment lost 4 bases, leaving 9 bases of the junction unmatched. Germline lookup yields CDR1 SGHRS and CDR2 YFSETQ. The CDR3 sequence: CASSPGTGLREQFF. The CDR3 nucleotides are TGCGCCAGCAGCCCGGGGACAGGGCTAAGGGAGCAGTTCTTC. Full variable domain (missing parts from reference TRBV5-1 and TRBJ2-1): KAGVTQTPRYLIKTRGQQVTLSCSPISGHRSVSWYQQTPGQGLQFLFEYFSETQRNKGNFPGRFSGRQFSNSRSEMNVSTLELGDSALYLCASSPGTGLREQFFGPGTRLTVL.

The sample holds a few counts of this clone. The CDR3 loop is CSATHNEQFF. The DNA of the CDR3 is TGCAGTGCTACTCACAATGAGCAGTTCTTC. The chain joins TRBV20-1 to TRBJ2-1; D gene uncertain. With 4 bases removed from V and 5 bases from J, the gap between germline ends came to 3 bases. Germline loops: CDR1 DFQATT, CDR2 SNEGSKA (reference sequence). There are 10 residues in the CDR3.